This TCR beta chain is drawn from a study of T-cell memory formation after mild COVID-19. Using its own MiXCR run on the 5' RACE reads, TCRdb lists one record per CDR3 protein. The top ten hold about 22% of the sample, which has about 430,000 distinct CDR3 sequences, under 20% seen once. With respect to this clonotype: Its antigen is undetermined.

J gave up 4 bases and V 1 base, and 2 bases lay outside the gene matches. In germline, CDR1 is MGHRA, CDR2 YSYEKL. The CDR3 runs 15 residues. Overall study findings and caveats: Among clones contracting day 15 to 85, CD4/CD8 was balanced, whereas later expanders leaned CD4+.

The sequencing input was PBMCs or a T cell subset sorted from them (not recorded which). This clonotype was sampled from a man aged 18 to 29 who had mild COVID-19 (a few samples of this study predate the infection). Cell type and time point are not known. The V and J genes are TRBV4-1 and TRBJ2-2; 8 positions agree with TRBD1. This CDR3 reads CASSQVDRVTGELFF. The CDR3 nucleotides are TGCGCCAGCAGCCAAGTGGACAGGGTCACCGGGGAGCTGTTTTTT.